This is a list of T cell receptor beta chains from one sample in a study of blood T cell repertoires in COVID-19. Profiling relied on immunoSEQ multiplex PCR, and the TCRdb table lists in-frame clones only, not all of them. Counted here are around 150,000 clones, 82% occurring once; the ten biggest clones make up under 9%. Specimen: peripheral blood. These receptors originate from a woman aged 40 to 50 with COVID-19, enrolled during active disease. The CDR3 runs from the conserved cysteine through the conserved F or W. D genes are given only for firm matches. The listing skips clone size in some rows; elsewhere it reads once, few, many or a size class.

clone_size j_call v_call d_call cdr3_aa cdr3_nt
. TRBJ2-7 TRBV24-1 TRBD1 CATGGQGEDEQYF TGTGCCACCGGGGGACAGGGGGAGGACGAGCAGTACTTC
. TRBJ2-5 TRBV15 . CATSRGQYQETQYF TGTGCCACCAGCCGAGGACAGTACCAAGAGACCCAGTACTTC
once TRBJ1-5 TRBV18 TRBD1 CASSPGGQGNQPQHF TGTGCCAGCTCACCAGGGGGACAGGGAAATCAGCCCCAGCATTTT
. TRBJ2-1 TRBV7-9 TRBD1 CASSFDRANEQFF TGTGCCAGCAGCTTTGACAGGGCCAATGAGCAGTTCTTC
. TRBJ2-1 TRBV7-6 . CASSSRNEQFF TGTGCCAGCAGTTCCCGGAATGAGCAGTTCTTC
. TRBJ1-3 TRBV2 . CASSEAGGVSGNTIYF TGTGCCAGCAGTGAAGCGGGAGGGGTCTCTGGAAACACCATATATTTT
. TRBJ1-1 TRBV2 TRBD1 CASSELTGYTEAFF TGTGCCAGCAGTGAATTGACAGGGTACACTGAAGCTTTCTTT
. TRBJ1-5 TRBV2 . CASSVKGEPQHF TGTGCCAGCAGTGTAAAAGGGGAGCCCCAGCATTTT
. TRBJ2-4 TRBV2 TRBD1 CASSTTGALAKNIQYF TGTGCCAGCAGTACTACAGGGGCACTAGCCAAAAACATTCAGTACTTC
. TRBJ2-1 TRBV7-9 . CASSFGSISEQFF TGTGCCAGCAGCTTCGGTAGTATTAGTGAGCAGTTCTTC
. TRBJ1-6 TRBV19 . CASSITDNSPLHF TGTGCCAGTAGTATAACAGATAATTCACCCCTCCACTTT
once TRBJ2-7 TRBV11-2 TRBD2 CASTPADVGAGGLEQYF TGTGCCAGCACCCCCGCGGATGTGGGAGCGGGAGGTCTCGAGCAGTACTTC
. TRBJ1-2 TRBV29-1 . CSVEFWGSRGYTF TGCAGCGTTGAGTTTTGGGGCTCGAGAGGCTACACCTTC
. TRBJ2-7 TRBV6-6 TRBD1 CASSQGASYEQYF TGTGCCAGCAGTCAGGGGGCTTCCTACGAGCAGTACTTC
. TRBJ2-2 TRBV5-1 TRBD1 CASSLTGGLASTGELFF TGCGCCAGCAGCCTGACAGGGGGCCTCGCGAGCACCGGGGAGCTGTTTTTT
. TRBJ1-6 TRBV11-2 . CASSLDRVRDSPLHF TGTGCCAGCAGCTTAGACAGGGTCAGGGATTCACCCCTCCACTTT
. TRBJ2-5 TRBV7-2 TRBD2 CASRAQTGTSGRQETQYF TGTGCCAGCAGGGCTCAGACCGGGACTAGCGGGAGGCAAGAGACCCAGTACTTC
. TRBJ1-1 TRBV10-2 TRBD1 CASRQGSNTEAFF TGCGCCAGCAGACAGGGGTCGAACACTGAAGCTTTCTTT
once TRBJ1-1 TRBV7-2 . CASSFQGRNTEAFF TGTGCCAGCAGCTTCCAGGGAAGGAACACTGAAGCTTTCTTT
. TRBJ2-3 TRBV6-4 TRBD2 CASSGLAGGTDTQYF TGTGCCAGCAGTGGACTAGCGGGGGGCACAGATACGCAGTATTTT
. TRBJ2-4 TRBV18 TRBD1 CASSPPGQPSLDF TGTGCCAGCTCACCACCGGGACAGCCTTCTTTGGACTTC
many TRBJ2-5 TRBV10-3 . CAIKSGYAQETQYF TGTGCCATCAAATCAGGTTACGCACAAGAGACCCAGTACTTC
. TRBJ2-3 TRBV29-1 . CSVEEGRTDTQYF TGCAGCGTTGAGGAGGGTAGGACAGATACGCAGTATTTT
. TRBJ1-1 TRBV5-6 . CASSQFGTLTEAFF TGTGCCAGCAGTCAATTCGGGACACTCACTGAAGCTTTCTTT
. TRBJ1-2 TRBV23-1 . CASSQSQGGNYGYTF TGCGCCAGCAGTCAATCCCAGGGCGGAAACTATGGCTACACCTTC
. TRBJ2-5 TRBV4-2 TRBD2 CASSQEGRLAGETQYF TGTGCCAGCAGCCAAGAAGGGCGACTAGCGGGGGAGACCCAGTACTTC
once TRBJ1-2 TRBV6-5 . CASSSDSNYGYTF TGTGCCAGCAGCTCGGACAGCAACTATGGCTACACCTTC